This TCR beta chain originates from a study of blood T cell repertoires in COVID-19. Background on the study: The study drew acute and convalescent COVID-19 samples from the United States, Italy and Spain.

The CDR3 sequence is 17 residues long. In germline, CDR1 is KGHSH, CDR2 LQKENI. Trimming removed 3 bases from V and 5 bases from J; junction bases left unmatched: 7. The assay was immunoSEQ multiplex PCR, and TCRdb's table has in-frame clones only and misses some. The sample consists of about 82,000 clones, around 78% of them appearing once. The chain couples TRBV18 to TRBJ2-1; 13 bases are shared with TRBD2. The receptor was derived from a man in his 60s with COVID-19, enrolled during active disease. The sequencing input was peripheral blood. CDR3 nucleotides: TGTGCCAGCTCACCGGGGGCGGGACTAGCGGGGCACAATGAGCAGTTCTTC. Its protein is CASSPGAGLAGHNEQFF.